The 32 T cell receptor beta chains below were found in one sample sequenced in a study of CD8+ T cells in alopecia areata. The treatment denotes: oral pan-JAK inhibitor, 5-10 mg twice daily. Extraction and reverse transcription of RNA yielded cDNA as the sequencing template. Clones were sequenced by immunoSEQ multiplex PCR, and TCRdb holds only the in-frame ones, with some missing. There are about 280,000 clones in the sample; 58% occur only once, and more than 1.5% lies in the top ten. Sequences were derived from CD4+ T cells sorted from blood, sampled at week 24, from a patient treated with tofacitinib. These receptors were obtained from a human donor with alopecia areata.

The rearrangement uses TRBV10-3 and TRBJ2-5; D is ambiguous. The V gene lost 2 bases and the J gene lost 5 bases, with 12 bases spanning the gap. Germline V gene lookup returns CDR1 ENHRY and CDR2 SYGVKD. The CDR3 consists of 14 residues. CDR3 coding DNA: TGTGCCATCAGTGAGGGGATAGTCCCCGAGACCCAGTACTTC. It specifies CAISEGIVPETQYF.

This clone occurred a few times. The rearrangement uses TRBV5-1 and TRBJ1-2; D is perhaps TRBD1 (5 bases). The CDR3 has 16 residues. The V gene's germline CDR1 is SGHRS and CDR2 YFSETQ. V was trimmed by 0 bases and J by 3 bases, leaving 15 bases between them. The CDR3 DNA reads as TGCGCCAGCAGCTTGGGCCTGAGGGGACTCGACTATGGCTACACCTTC. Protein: CASSLGLRGLDYGYTF.

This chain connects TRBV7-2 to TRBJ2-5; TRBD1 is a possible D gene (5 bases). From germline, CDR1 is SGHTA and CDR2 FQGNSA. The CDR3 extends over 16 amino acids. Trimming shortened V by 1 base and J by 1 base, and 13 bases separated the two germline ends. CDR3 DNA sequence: TGTGCCAGCAGCTTAGAGTTCAGGGCCCTCCAAGAGACCCAGTACTTC. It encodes CASSLEFRALQETQYF.

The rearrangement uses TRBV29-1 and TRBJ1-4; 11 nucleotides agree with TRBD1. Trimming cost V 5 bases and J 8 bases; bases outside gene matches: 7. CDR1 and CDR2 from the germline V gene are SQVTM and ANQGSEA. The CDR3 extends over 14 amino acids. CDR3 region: CSVTGQGGLEKLFF. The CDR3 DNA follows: TGCAGCGTTACGGGACAGGGGGGTTTGGAAAAACTGTTTTTT.

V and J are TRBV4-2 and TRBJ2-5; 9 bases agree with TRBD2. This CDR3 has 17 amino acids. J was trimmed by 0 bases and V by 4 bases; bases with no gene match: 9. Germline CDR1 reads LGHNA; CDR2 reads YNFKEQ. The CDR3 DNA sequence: TGTGCCAGCAGCCCGCAGACTAGCGGTCGGTACCAAGAGACCCAGTACTTC. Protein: CASSPQTSGRYQETQYF.

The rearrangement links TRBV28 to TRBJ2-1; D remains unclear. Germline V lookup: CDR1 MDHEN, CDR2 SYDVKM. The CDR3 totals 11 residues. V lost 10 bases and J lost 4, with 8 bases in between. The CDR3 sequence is CATTWYNEQFF. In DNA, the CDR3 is TGTGCCACCACTTGGTACAATGAGCAGTTCTTC.

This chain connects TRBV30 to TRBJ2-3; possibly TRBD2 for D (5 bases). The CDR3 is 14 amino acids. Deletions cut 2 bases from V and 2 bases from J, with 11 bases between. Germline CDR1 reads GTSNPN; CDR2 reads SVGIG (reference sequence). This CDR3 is CAWSSGLDTDTQYF. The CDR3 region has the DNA TGTGCCTGGAGTAGCGGTCTGGACACAGATACGCAGTATTTT.

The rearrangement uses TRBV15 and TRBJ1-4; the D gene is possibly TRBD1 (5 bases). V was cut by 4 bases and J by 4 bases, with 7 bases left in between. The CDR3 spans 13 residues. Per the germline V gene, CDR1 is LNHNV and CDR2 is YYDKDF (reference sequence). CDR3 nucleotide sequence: TGTGCCACCAGCAAAGACAGTAATGAAAAACTGTTTTTT. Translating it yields CATSKDSNEKLFF.

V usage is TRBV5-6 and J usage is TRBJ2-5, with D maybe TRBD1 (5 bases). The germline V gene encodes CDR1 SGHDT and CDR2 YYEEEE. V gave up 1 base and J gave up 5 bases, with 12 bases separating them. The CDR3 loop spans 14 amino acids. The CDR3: CASSLFRVSETQYF. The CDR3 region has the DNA TGTGCCAGCAGCTTGTTCAGGGTGAGCGAGACCCAGTACTTC.

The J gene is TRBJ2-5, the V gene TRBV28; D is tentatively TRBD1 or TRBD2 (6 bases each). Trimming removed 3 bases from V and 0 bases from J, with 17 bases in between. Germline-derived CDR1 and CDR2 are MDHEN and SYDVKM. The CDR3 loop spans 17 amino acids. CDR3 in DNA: TGTGCCAGCAGTTTGAGGCTCCGGGGGCGCAACCAAGAGACCCAGTACTTC. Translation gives CASSLRLRGRNQETQYF.

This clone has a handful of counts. The CDR3 loop reads CAWNGNYGYTF. The CDR3 DNA reads as TGTGCCTGGAACGGCAACTATGGCTACACCTTC. The chain carries TRBV30 and TRBJ1-2; no definite D call. With 4 bases removed from V and 2 bases from J, the gap between germline ends came to 5 bases. CDR3 length equals 11 residues. CDR1 and CDR2 (germline): GTSNPN, SVGIG (reference sequence).

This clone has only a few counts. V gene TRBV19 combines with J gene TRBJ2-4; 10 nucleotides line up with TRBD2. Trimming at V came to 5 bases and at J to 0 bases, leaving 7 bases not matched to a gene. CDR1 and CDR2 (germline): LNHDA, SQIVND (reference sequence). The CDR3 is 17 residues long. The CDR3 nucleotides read TGTGCCAGTAGTCAACGTAGCGGGGGGATAGCCAAAAACATTCAGTACTTC. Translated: CASSQRSGGIAKNIQYF.

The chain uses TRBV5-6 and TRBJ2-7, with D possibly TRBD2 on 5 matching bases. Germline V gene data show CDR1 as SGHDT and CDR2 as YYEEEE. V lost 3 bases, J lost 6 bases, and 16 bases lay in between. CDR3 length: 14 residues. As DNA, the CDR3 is TGTGCCAGCAGCTGGTATGCGGGTATGAGCGAGCAGTACTTC. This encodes CASSWYAGMSEQYF.

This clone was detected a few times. CDR3 region: CASSANTEAFF. CDR3 in DNA: TGTGCCAGCAGCGCCAACACTGAAGCTTTCTTT. The chain uses TRBV9 and TRBJ1-1, with D unresolved. The ends were cut back, 3 bases at V and 2 bases at J, with 2 bases in the middle. The CDR3 sequence is 11 residues long. Germline V gene lookup returns CDR1 SGDLS and CDR2 YYNGEE.

CDR3 loop: CASSPTSGGAFGTQYF. CDR3 nucleotides: TGCGCCAGCAGCCCGACTAGCGGGGGGGCCTTCGGGACGCAGTATTTT. V is TRBV4-1 and J is TRBJ2-3; 14 nucleotides line up with TRBD2. V lost 4 bases, J lost 9 bases, and 9 bases stayed unmatched. This CDR3 has 16 amino acids. Germline assignment: CDR1 MGHRA and CDR2 YSYEKL.

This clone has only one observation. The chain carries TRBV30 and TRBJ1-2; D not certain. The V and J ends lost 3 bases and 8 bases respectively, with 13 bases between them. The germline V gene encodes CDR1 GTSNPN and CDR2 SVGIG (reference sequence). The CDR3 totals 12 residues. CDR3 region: CAWRGRARGYTF. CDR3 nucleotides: TGTGCCTGGAGAGGTAGGGCGAGGGGCTACACCTTC.

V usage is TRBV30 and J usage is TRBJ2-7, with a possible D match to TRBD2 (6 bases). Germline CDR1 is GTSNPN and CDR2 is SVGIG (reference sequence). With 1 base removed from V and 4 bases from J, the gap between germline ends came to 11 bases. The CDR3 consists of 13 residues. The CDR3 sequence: CAWSARGNYEQYF. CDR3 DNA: TGTGCCTGGAGTGCTCGGGGGAATTACGAGCAGTACTTC. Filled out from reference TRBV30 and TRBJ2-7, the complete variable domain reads SQTIHQWPATLVQPVGSPLSLECTVEGTSNPNLYWYRQAAGRGLQLLFYSVGIGQISSEVPQNLSASRPQDRQFILSSKKLLLSDSGFYLCAWSARGNYEQYFGPGTRLTVT.

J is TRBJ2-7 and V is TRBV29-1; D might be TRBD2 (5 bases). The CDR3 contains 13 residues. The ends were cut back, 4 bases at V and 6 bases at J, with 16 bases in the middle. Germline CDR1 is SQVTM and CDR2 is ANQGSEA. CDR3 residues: CSVAGSLESEQYF. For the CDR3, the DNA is TGCAGCGTTGCGGGGTCCCTCGAGAGCGAGCAGTACTTC.

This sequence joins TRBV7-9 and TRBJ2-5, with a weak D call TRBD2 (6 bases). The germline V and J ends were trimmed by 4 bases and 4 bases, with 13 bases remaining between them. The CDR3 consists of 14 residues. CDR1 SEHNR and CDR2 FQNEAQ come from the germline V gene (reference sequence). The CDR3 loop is CASSSRLDGETQYF. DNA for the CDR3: TGTGCCAGCAGCTCCCGACTAGATGGAGAGACCCAGTACTTC. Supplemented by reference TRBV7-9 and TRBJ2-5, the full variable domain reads DTGVSQNPRHKITKRGQNVTFRCDPISEHNRLYWYRQTLGQGPEFLTYFQNEAQLEKSRLLSDRFSAERPKGSFSTLEIQRTEQGDSAMYLCASSSRLDGETQYFGPGTRLLVL.

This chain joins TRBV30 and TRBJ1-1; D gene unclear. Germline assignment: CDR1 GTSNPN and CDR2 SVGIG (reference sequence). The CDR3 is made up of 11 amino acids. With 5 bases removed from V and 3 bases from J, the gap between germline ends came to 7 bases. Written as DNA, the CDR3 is TGTGCCTGGTCCGAGGACACTGAAGCTTTCTTT. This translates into CAWSEDTEAFF.

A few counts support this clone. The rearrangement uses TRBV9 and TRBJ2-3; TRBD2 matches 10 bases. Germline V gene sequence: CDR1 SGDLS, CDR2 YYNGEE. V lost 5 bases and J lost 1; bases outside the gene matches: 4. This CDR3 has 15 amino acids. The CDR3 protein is CASSPAGGRTDTQYF. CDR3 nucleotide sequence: TGTGCCAGCAGTCCAGCGGGGGGGCGCACAGATACGCAGTATTTT.

CDR3 residues: CASSPFEGAFPNEQFF. The CDR3 DNA sequence: TGCGCCAGCAGCCCGTTTGAGGGGGCGTTCCCCAATGAGCAGTTCTTC. The chain has TRBV5-1 and TRBJ2-1; the match to TRBD1 covers 7 bases. Germline lookup yields CDR1 SGHRS and CDR2 YFSETQ. V trimming: 4 bases; J trimming: 6 bases; junction bases outside the gene matches: 13. There are 16 residues in the CDR3.

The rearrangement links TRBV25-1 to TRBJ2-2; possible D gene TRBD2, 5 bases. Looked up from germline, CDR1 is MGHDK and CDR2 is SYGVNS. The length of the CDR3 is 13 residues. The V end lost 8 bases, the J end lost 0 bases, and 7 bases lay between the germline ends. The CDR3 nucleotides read TGTGCCAGCCGGAGGCCGAACACCGGGGAGCTGTTTTTT. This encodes CASRRPNTGELFF.

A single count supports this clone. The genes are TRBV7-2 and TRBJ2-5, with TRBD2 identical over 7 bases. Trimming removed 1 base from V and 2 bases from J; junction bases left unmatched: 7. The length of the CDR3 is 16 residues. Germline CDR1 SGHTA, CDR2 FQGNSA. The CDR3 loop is CASSLGERGRQETQYF. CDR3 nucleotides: TGTGCCAGCAGCTTAGGAGAGCGGGGTCGTCAAGAGACCCAGTACTTC.

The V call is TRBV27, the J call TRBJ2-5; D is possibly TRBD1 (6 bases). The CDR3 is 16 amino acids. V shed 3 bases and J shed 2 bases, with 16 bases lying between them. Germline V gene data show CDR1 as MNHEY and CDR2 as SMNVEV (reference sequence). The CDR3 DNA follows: TGTGCCAGCAGTTTCTCTCGACGGACAGATCAAGAGACCCAGTACTTC. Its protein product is CASSFSRRTDQETQYF.

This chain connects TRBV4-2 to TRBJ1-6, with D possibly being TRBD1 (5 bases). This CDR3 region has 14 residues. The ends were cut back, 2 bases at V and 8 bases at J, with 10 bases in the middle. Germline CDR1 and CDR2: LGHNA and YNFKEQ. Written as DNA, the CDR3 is TGTGCCAGCAGCCAACAGGGATCGGATTCACCCCTCCACTTT. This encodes CASSQQGSDSPLHF.

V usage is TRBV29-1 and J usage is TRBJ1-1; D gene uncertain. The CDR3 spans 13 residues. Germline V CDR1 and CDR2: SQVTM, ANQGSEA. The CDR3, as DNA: TGCAGTATCCGAGACGGTATGAACACTGAAGCTTTCTTT. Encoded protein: CSIRDGMNTEAFF.

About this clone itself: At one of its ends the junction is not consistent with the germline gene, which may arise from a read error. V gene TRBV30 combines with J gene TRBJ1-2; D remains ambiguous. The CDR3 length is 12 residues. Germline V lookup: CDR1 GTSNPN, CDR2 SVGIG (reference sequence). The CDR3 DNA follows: TGTGCCTGGAGTGTACGGCAGGCCCCGTCCTTCTTC. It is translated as CAWSVRQAPSFF.

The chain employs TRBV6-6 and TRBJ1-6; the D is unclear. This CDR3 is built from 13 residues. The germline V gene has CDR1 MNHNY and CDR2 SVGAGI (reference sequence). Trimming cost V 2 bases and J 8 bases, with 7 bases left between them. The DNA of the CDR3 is TGTGCCAGCAGTTACAGGGCGGATTCACCCCTCCACTTT. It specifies CASSYRADSPLHF.

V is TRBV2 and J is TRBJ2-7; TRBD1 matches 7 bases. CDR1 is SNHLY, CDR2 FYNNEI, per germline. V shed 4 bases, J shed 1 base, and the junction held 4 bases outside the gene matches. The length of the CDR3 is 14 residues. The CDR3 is CASSGRQGSYEQYF. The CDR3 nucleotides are TGTGCCAGCAGTGGCAGACAGGGATCCTACGAGCAGTACTTC.

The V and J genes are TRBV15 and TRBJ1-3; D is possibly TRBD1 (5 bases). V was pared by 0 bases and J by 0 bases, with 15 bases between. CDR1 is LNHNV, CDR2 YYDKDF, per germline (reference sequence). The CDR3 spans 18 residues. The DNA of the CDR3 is TGTGCCACCAGCAGAGAAAGAGAGGGGCCCAACTCTGGAAACACCATATATTTT. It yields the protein CATSREREGPNSGNTIYF.

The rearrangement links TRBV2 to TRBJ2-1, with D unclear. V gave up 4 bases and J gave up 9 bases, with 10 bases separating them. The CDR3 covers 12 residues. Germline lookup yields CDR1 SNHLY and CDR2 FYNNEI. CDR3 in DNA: TGTGCCAGCAGTGTAGACATTGGTGAGCAGTTCTTC. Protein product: CASSVDIGEQFF.